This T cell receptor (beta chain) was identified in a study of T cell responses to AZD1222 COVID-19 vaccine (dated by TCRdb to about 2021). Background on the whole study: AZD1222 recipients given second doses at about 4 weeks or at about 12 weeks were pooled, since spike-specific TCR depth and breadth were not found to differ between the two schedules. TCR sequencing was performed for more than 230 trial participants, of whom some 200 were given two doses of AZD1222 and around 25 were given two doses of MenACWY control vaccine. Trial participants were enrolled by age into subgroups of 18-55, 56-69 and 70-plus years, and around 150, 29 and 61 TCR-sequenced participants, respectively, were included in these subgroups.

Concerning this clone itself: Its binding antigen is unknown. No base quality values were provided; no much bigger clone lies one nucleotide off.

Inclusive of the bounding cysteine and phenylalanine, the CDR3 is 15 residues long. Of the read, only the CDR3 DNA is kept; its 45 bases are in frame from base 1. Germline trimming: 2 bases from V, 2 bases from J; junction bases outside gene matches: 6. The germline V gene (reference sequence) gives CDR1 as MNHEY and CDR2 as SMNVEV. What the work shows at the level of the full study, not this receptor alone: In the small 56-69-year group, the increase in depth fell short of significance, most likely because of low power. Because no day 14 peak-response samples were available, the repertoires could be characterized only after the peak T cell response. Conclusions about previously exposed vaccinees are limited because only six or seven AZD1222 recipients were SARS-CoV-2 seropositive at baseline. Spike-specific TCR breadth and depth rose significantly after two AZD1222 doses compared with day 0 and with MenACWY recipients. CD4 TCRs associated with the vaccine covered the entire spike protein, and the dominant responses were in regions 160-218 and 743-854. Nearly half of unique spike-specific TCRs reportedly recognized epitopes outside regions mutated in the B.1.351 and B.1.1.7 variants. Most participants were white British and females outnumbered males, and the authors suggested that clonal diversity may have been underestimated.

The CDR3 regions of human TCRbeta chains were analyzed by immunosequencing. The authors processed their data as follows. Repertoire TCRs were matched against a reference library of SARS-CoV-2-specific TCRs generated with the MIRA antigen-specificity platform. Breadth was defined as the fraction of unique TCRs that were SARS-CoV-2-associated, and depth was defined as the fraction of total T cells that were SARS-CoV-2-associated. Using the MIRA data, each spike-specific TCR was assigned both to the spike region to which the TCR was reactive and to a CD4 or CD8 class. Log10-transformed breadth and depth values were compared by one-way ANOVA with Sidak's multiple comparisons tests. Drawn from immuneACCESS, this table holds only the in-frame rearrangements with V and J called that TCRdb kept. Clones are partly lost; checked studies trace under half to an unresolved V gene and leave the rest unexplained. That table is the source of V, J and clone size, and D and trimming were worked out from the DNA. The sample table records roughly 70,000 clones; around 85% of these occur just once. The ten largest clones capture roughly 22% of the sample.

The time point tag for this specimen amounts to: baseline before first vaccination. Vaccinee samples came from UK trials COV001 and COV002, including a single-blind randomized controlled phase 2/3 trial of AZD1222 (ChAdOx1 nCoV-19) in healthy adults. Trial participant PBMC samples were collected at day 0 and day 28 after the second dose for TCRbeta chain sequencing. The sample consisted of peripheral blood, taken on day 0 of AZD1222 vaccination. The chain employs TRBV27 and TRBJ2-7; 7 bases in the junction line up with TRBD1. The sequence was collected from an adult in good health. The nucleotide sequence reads TGTGCCAGCAGTTTAAGTCGGGACAGCGCCTACGAGCAGTACTTC. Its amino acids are CASSLSRDSAYEQYF.